The 19 T cell receptor beta chains below come from one sample, sequenced in a study of T cell responses to AZD1222 COVID-19 vaccine. This table comes from immunoSEQ multiplex PCR, and its TCRdb copy is limited to in-frame clones, with some not included. The table has 150,000 to 160,000 clones, about nine tenths seen once. Source: peripheral blood, taken on day 0 of AZD1222 vaccination. The source is an adult in good health.

The chain is built from TRBV6-6 and TRBJ1-4; D remains unclear. The CDR3 sequence is 14 residues long. V lost 5 bases, J lost 7 bases, and 14 bases lay in between. Germline CDR1 is MNHNY and CDR2 is SVGAGI (reference sequence). The CDR3 DNA sequence: TGTGCCAGCAGTAACTACTTTGATACTGAAAAACTGTTTTTT. Protein: CASSNYFDTEKLFF.

The V gene is TRBV5-4, the J gene TRBJ2-3; D unresolved. Germline loops: CDR1 SGHNT, CDR2 YYREEE (reference sequence). V was trimmed by 4 bases and J by 2 bases, leaving 17 bases between them. The CDR3 consists of 16 residues. In nucleotides, the CDR3 is TGTGCCAGCAGCCCCCTGGGGTCACCCACCACAGATACGCAGTATTTT. This sequence encodes CASSPLGSPTTDTQYF.

The chain uses TRBV6-2 or TRBV6-3 and TRBJ2-2, with 11 bases identical to TRBD1. The V and J ends lost 5 bases and 4 bases, in that order; junction bases with no gene match: 6. Germline CDR1 and CDR2: MNHEY and SVGEGT. This CDR3 is built from 16 residues. The CDR3 DNA is TGTGCCAGCAGTCAGAGGACAGGGGGCCTCACCGGGGAGCTGTTTTTT. Protein sequence: CASSQRTGGLTGELFF.

In nucleotides, the CDR3 is TGCGCCAGCAGCTTGGATGGGACAAGCTATGGCTACACCTTC. This translates into CASSLDGTSYGYTF. The V and J genes are TRBV5-1 and TRBJ1-2, with D tentatively TRBD1 (6 bases). V was clipped by 0 bases and J by 4 bases, with 10 bases between them. This CDR3 is built from 14 residues. Germline CDR1 is SGHRS and CDR2 is YFSETQ.

This chain uses TRBV5-4 with TRBJ2-5, with D possibly being TRBD1 (5 bases). The CDR3 is 15 amino acids. CDR1 and CDR2 from the germline V gene are SGHNT and YYREEE (reference sequence). Trimming shortened V by 4 bases and J by 3 bases, and 16 bases separated the two germline ends. The CDR3 loop is CASSLSSGWEETQYF. In DNA, the CDR3 is TGTGCCAGCAGCCTCTCATCAGGGTGGGAAGAGACCCAGTACTTC. The entire variable domain, with the rest obtained from reference TRBV5-4 and TRBJ2-5, is as follows: ETGVTQSPTHLIKTRGQQVTLRCSSQSGHNTVSWYQQALGQGPQFIFQYYREEENGRGNFPPRFSGLQFPNYSSELNVNALELDDSALYLCASSLSSGWEETQYFGPGTRLLVL.

This sequence joins TRBV7-3 and TRBJ2-3; D call uncertain. The length of the CDR3 is 12 residues. V lost 5 bases and J 0 bases, leaving 3 bases between the germline ends. From germline, CDR1 is SGHTA and CDR2 FQGTGA. CDR3 sequence reads: CASSPSTDTQYF. CDR3 nucleotide sequence: TGTGCCAGCAGCCCCAGCACAGATACGCAGTATTTT.

V gene TRBV19 combines with J gene TRBJ1-5, with no clear D. Germline V gene lookup returns CDR1 LNHDA and CDR2 SQIVND (reference sequence). V was cut by 3 bases and J by 8 bases, with 17 bases left in between. The CDR3 spans 15 residues. CDR3 sequence: CASSITLREREPQHF. The CDR3 DNA sequence: TGTGCCAGTAGTATTACCCTGCGGGAGAGGGAGCCCCAGCATTTT.

The gene calls are TRBV18 and TRBJ2-7; 9 bases are a match to TRBD2. Germline values: CDR1 KGHSH, CDR2 LQKENI. The length of the CDR3 is 17 residues. With V trimmed by 6 bases and J by 7 bases, 19 bases remained unmatched. The CDR3 sequence: CASSPRGLALHYDEQYF. For the CDR3, the DNA is TGTGCCAGCTCTCCCCGTGGACTAGCGCTACATTACGATGAGCAGTACTTC.

The V call is TRBV6-2 or TRBV6-3, the J call TRBJ1-1; 9 bases line up with TRBD1. This CDR3 is 18 amino acids long. V lost 4 bases and J lost 4; bases outside the gene matches: 16. CDR1 MNHEY and CDR2 SVGEGT come from the germline V gene. CDR3 in DNA: TGTGCCAGCAGTTCCATTACCGGGCCACAGGGGGCGCGCACTGAAGCTTTCTTT. It codes for CASSSITGPQGARTEAFF.

This clone was recorded once. V usage is TRBV24-1 and J usage is TRBJ2-1; 10 nucleotides line up with TRBD2. Germline values: CDR1 KGHDR, CDR2 SFDVKD. This CDR3 contains 15 residues. J gave up 7 bases and V 7 bases, and 9 bases lay outside the gene matches. The CDR3 DNA reads TGTGCCACCAGAGCCCCAGCTAGCGGGAGAAATGAGCAGTTCTTC. Amino acids: CATRAPASGRNEQFF.

As concerns this clone: This specimen includes other DNA sequences encoding the same CDR3. The V and J genes are TRBV6-5 and TRBJ2-7; D is undetermined. The V and J ends lost 6 bases and 0 bases respectively, with 6 bases between them. The V gene's germline CDR1 is MNHEY and CDR2 SVGAGI. This CDR3 has 12 amino acids. CDR3 residues: CASSPSSYEQYF. For the CDR3, the DNA is TGTGCCAGCAGCCCCAGCTCCTACGAGCAGTACTTC.

The chain joins TRBV5-4 to TRBJ1-1, with D unresolved. The CDR3 consists of 15 residues. The V gene's germline CDR1 is SGHNT and CDR2 YYREEE (reference sequence). Trimming left V 0 bases short and J 3 bases short, with 12 bases between. CDR3 bases: TGTGCCAGCAGCTTGGAAGAGGGTTATTACACTGAAGCTTTCTTT. Its protein is CASSLEEGYYTEAFF. Based on the CDR3 plus reference TRBV5-4 and TRBJ1-1, the full variable domain is ETGVTQSPTHLIKTRGQQVTLRCSSQSGHNTVSWYQQALGQGPQFIFQYYREEENGRGNFPPRFSGLQFPNYSSELNVNALELDDSALYLCASSLEEGYYTEAFFGQGTRLTVV.

V usage is TRBV30 and J usage is TRBJ2-7, with 8 bases aligning to TRBD2. Trimming at V came to 2 bases and at J to 4 bases, leaving 10 bases not matched to a gene. The CDR3 has 15 amino acids. The germline gives CDR1 GTSNPN, CDR2 SVGIG (reference sequence). The CDR3 nucleotides are TGTGCCTGGAGTTCCACTCGGACTAGCTATTACGAGCAGTACTTC. It encodes CAWSSTRTSYYEQYF.

This clone was observed a single time. The rearrangement links TRBV7-2 to TRBJ1-6; D is undetermined. The CDR3 sequence is 14 residues long. From germline, CDR1 is SGHTA and CDR2 FQGNSA. The V and J ends lost 1 base and 12 bases respectively, with 13 bases between them. The CDR3 loop is CASSLGDKGLPLHF. The CDR3 DNA reads TGTGCCAGCAGCTTAGGTGATAAGGGCTTACCCCTCCACTTT.

This clone was seen once. This chain joins TRBV11-3 and TRBJ1-1, with unresolved D. This CDR3 is 14 amino acids long. The V end lost 6 bases, the J end lost 0 bases, and 11 bases lay between the germline ends. CDR1 SGHNT and CDR2 YENEEA come from the germline V gene. The CDR3 is CASSVLGLNTEAFF. The DNA for the CDR3 is TGTGCCAGCAGTGTGCTGGGCCTGAACACTGAAGCTTTCTTT.

This chain uses TRBV30 with TRBJ1-4, with no clear D. V lost 3 bases, J lost 8 bases, and 19 bases lay in between. The CDR3 extends over 15 amino acids. CDR1 GTSNPN and CDR2 SVGIG come from the germline V gene (reference sequence). The CDR3 is CAWRALGRFDEKLFF. The DNA of the CDR3 is TGTGCCTGGAGAGCCCTCGGACGTTTCGACGAAAAACTGTTTTTT.

This CDR3 reads CASTTLSDRGRNEQFF. CDR3 coding DNA: TGTGCCAGCACCACCCTCAGTGACAGGGGGCGGAATGAGCAGTTCTTC. The chain carries TRBV27 and TRBJ2-1; 10 bases align to TRBD1. Germline CDR1 MNHEY, CDR2 SMNVEV (reference sequence). The trim removed 7 bases at V and 7 bases at J, leaving 13 bases unmatched. The CDR3 extends over 16 amino acids.

The chain has TRBV6-5 and TRBJ1-1; 7 positions agree with TRBD1. Germline CDR1 is MNHEY and CDR2 is SVGAGI. The CDR3 sequence is 14 residues long. With V trimmed by 6 bases and J by 9 bases, 13 bases remained unmatched. This CDR3 reads CASSPNRDSLKAFF. DNA for the CDR3: TGTGCCAGCAGCCCAAACCGGGACAGTTTGAAAGCTTTCTTT.

The J gene is TRBJ2-1, the V gene TRBV5-6; D uncertain. The germline gives CDR1 SGHDT, CDR2 YYEEEE. V gave up 3 bases and J gave up 7 bases, with 20 bases separating them. This CDR3 region has 16 residues. The CDR3 loop reads CASSSDLVRVWNEQFF. Here the CDR3 DNA reads TGTGCCAGCAGCTCCGATCTAGTAAGAGTTTGGAATGAGCAGTTCTTC.